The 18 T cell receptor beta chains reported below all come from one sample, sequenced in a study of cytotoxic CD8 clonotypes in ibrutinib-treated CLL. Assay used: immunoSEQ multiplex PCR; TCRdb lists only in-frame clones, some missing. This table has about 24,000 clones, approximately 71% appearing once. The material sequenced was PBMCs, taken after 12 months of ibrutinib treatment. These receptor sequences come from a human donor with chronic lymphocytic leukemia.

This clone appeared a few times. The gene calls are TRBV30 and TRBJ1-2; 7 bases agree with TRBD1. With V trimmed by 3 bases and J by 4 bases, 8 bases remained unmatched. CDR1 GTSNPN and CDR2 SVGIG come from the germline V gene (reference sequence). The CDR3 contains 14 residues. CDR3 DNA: TGTGCCTGGAGGGAACAGGGGAGACCCTATGGCTACACCTTC. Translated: CAWREQGRPYGYTF.

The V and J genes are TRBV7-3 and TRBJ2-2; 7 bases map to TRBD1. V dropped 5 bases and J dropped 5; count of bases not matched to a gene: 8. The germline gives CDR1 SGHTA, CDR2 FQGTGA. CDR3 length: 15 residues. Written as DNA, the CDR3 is TGTGCCAGCAGCCCCCGACAGGGTGGTACCGGGGAGCTGTTTTTT. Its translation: CASSPRQGGTGELFF. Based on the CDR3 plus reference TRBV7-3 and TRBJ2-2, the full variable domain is GAGVSQTPSNKVTEKGKYVELRCDPISGHTALYWYRQSLGQGPEFLIYFQGTGAADDSGLPNDRFFAVRPEGSVSTLKIQRTERGDSAVYLCASSPRQGGTGELFFGEGSRLTVL.

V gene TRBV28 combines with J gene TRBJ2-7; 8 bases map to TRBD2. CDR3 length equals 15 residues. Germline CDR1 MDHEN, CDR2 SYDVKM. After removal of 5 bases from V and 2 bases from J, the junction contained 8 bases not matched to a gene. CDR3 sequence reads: CASSQPRGATYEQYF. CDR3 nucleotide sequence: TGTGCCAGCAGTCAACCGCGGGGGGCTACCTACGAGCAGTACTTC.

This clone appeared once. The CDR3 DNA reads as TGTGCCAGCATGCGGACAGGGGGCTCCTACGAGCAGTACTTC. Translating it yields CASMRTGGSYEQYF. V usage is TRBV2 and J usage is TRBJ2-7, with 10 nucleotides matching TRBD1. With 7 bases clipped from V and 0 bases from J, the junction kept 3 bases outside the gene matches. The CDR3 totals 14 residues. Germline lookup yields CDR1 SNHLY and CDR2 FYNNEI.

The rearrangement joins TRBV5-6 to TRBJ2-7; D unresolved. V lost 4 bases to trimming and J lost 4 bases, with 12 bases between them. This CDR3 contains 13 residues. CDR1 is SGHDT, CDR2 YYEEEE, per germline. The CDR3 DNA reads TGTGCCAGCAGCCCCGACCCGCGGTACGAGCAGTACTTC. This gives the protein CASSPDPRYEQYF.

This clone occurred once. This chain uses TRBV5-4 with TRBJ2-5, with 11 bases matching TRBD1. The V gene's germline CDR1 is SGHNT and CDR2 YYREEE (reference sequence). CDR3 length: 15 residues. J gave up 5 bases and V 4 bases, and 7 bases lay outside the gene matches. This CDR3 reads CASSVRTGGVETQYF. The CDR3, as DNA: TGTGCCAGCAGCGTCCGGACAGGGGGCGTGGAGACCCAGTACTTC.

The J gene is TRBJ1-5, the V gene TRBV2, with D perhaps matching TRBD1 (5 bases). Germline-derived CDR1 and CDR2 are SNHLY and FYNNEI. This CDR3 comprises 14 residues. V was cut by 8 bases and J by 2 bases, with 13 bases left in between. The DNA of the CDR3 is TGTGCCAGCCAGCGGGGGGGTGGCAATCAGCCCCAGCATTTT. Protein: CASQRGGGNQPQHF.

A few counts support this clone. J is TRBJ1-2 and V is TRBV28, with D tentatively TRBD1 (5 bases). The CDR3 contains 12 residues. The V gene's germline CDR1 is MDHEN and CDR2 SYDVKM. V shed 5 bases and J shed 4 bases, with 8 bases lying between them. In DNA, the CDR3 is TGTGCCAGCAGTCGGGGCGCCTATGGCTACACCTTC. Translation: CASSRGAYGYTF.

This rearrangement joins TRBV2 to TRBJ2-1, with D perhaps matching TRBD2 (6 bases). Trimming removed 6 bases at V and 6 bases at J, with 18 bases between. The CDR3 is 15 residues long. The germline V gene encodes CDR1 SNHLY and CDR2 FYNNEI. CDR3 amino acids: CASSAGTFSFNEQFF. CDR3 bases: TGTGCCAGCAGCGCCGGGACTTTTAGCTTCAATGAGCAGTTCTTC.

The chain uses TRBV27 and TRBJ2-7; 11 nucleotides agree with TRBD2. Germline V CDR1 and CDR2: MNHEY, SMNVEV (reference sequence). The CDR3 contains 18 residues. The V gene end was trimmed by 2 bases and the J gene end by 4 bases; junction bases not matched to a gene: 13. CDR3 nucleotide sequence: TGTGCCAGCAGTTTAAAAAGGGGACTAGCGGACTACTGGTACGAGCAGTACTTC. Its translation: CASSLKRGLADYWYEQYF.

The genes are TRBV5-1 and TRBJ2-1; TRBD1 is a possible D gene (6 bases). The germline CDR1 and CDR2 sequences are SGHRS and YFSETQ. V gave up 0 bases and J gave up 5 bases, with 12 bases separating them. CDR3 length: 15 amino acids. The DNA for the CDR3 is TGCGCCAGCAGCTTGGACAGGGTGTGGGACAATGAGCAGTTCTTC. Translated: CASSLDRVWDNEQFF.

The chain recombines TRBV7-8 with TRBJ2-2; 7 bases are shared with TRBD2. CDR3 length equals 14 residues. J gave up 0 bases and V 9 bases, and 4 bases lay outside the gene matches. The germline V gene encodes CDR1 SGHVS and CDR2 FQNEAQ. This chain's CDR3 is CASNGGTNTGELFF. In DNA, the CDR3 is TGTGCCAGTAACGGGGGGACGAACACCGGGGAGCTGTTTTTT.

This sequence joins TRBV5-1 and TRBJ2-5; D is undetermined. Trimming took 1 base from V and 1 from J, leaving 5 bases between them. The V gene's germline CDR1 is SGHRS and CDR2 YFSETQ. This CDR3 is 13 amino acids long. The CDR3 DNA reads TGCGCCAGCAGCTTGTTGATCCAAGAGACCCAGTACTTC. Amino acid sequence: CASSLLIQETQYF.

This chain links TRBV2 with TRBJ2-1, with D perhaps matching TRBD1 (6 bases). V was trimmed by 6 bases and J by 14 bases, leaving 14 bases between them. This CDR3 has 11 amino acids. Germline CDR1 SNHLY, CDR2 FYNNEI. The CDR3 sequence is CASRTDRDEFF. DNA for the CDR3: TGTGCCAGCAGAACGGACAGAGATGAGTTCTTC.

The CDR3 coding sequence is TGCAGCGCTACAGGGACAGGGAATGAGCAGTTCTTC. Protein sequence: CSATGTGNEQFF. V gene TRBV29-1 combines with J gene TRBJ2-1, with 9 bases lining up with TRBD1. In germline, CDR1 is SQVTM, CDR2 ANQGSEA. V dropped 7 bases and J dropped 7; count of bases not matched to a gene: 5. The CDR3 spans 12 residues.

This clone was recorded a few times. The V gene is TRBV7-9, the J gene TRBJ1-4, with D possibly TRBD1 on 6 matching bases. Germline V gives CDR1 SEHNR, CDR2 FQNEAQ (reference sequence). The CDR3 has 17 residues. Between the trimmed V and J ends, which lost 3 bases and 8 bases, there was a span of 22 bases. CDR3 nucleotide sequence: TGTGCCAGCAGCTTTGAGGAGAACAGGGTTGCTCGCGAAAAACTGTTTTTT. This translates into CASSFEENRVAREKLFF.

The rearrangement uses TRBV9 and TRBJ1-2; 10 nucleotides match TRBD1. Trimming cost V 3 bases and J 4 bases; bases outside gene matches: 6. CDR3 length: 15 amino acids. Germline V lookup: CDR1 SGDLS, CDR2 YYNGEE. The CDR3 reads CASSGQDRGVYGYTF. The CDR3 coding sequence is TGTGCCAGCAGCGGACAGGACAGGGGGGTCTATGGCTACACCTTC.

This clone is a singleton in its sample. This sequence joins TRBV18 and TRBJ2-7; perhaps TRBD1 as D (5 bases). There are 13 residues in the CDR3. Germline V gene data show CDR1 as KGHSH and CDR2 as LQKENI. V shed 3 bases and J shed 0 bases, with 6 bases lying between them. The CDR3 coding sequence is TGTGCCAGCTCACCGGACACCTCCTACGAGCAGTACTTC. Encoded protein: CASSPDTSYEQYF.